Sequencing of this T cell receptor (beta chain) was carried out in a study of T cells in Graves' hyperthyroidism and ophthalmopathy. There were TCR beta CDR3 regions amplified from RNA transcripts. TCR CDR3 underwent first-round RT-PCR with the HTBI primer set. TCRdb called the multiplex PCR reads again in MiXCR, with one record for every CDR3 protein. The sample yields about 340,000 distinct CDR3 sequences, roughly 18% seen once. Orbital computed tomography and thyroid ultrasound, together with serum TRAb and thyroxine and clinical symptoms, were used for diagnoses. This clonotype was found many times. The CDR3 has 11 residues. Trimming removed 3 bases from V and 6 bases from J, with 9 bases in between. The germline CDR1 and CDR2 sequences are GTSNPN and SVGIG (reference sequence).

This clonotype was obtained from a woman in her fifties or sixties with Graves' hyperthyroidism. The chain carries TRBV30 and TRBJ2-7; D unclear. The source material was blood. The CDR3 is CAWRIHGEQYF. CDR3 DNA sequence: TGTGCCTGGAGAATACACGGCGAGCAGTACTTC.